This T cell receptor (beta chain) is from a study of cytomegalovirus exposure and HLA in healthy donors. Study summary: Sequencing of 150 million to 200 million T cells in an earlier analysis found 100 million or so unique TCR beta sequences.

V shed 4 bases and J 8 bases; nucleotides not matched to a gene: 10. The germline V gene has CDR1 SGHRS and CDR2 YFSETQ. This CDR3 contains 15 residues. Researchers ran the PCR with 60 Vbeta and 13 Jbeta primers. TCRdb keeps only in-frame clones here, not all; method: immunoSEQ multiplex PCR. Of about 100,000 clones listed, roughly 78% are singletons. The chain has TRBV5-1 and TRBJ2-1; 9 bases align to TRBD1. This receptor was taken from a woman aged 55 to 70 in good health and CMV-seronegative. The sequenced material came from PBMCs. The CDR3, as DNA: TGCGCCAGCAGCCCCGGGACAGGGCCATCCTATGAGCAGTTCTTC. This encodes CASSPGTGPSYEQFF.